These T cell receptor beta chains were read from a single sample in a study of blood T cells in healthy people across ages. TCRdb used MiXCR to reprocess the 5' RACE reads, holding one entry per CDR3 protein. Of 1.5 million to 2 million distinct CDR3 sequences in the sample, 30% to 40% were seen once. The sequenced material came from blood. All receptors come from a human donor in good health. Each CDR3 is given with its conserved first and last residue. A D gene is named only where the DNA matches it firmly. Expanded clones get a size class; other rows say once, few or many, or leave the size out.

v_call	clone_size	j_call	d_call	cdr3_nt	cdr3_aa
TRBV5-1	-	TRBJ1-2	-	TGCGCCAGCAGCTTGGGATCGGTAGCTAACTATGGCCACACCTTC	CASSLGSVANYGHTF
TRBV4-3	few	TRBJ1-2	-	TGCGCCAGCAGCCTTACTCTCTTGGGGCGTGGCTACACCTTC	CASSLTLLGRGYTF
TRBV10-2	-	TRBJ2-3	-	TGCGCCAGCAGTGACAGTTTTCGGACAGATACGCAGTATTTT	CASSDSFRTDTQYF
TRBV7-2	few	TRBJ2-5	-	TGTGCCAGCAGCTTAGACTGGACCCAGTACTTC	CASSLDWTQYF
TRBV7-9	few	TRBJ2-6	-	TGTGCCAGCAGCTTATTTCGCTCTGGGGCCAACGTCCTGACTTTC	CASSLFRSGANVLTF
TRBV21-1	-	TRBJ1-2	-	TGTGCCAGCAGCAAAGGACTAGGAGACAGGGGTAACTATGGCTACACCTTC	CASSKGLGDRGNYGYTF
TRBV6-1	-	TRBJ1-1	-	TGTGCCAGCGGTGAACAACGGGGCGCTGAAGCTTTCTTT	CASGEQRGAEAFF
TRBV5-5	-	TRBJ2-3	TRBD1	TGTGCCAGCAGCTGGGGACAGGGCGAGACAGATACGCAGTATTTT	CASSWGQGETDTQYF
TRBV7-2	few	TRBJ1-1	TRBD1	TGTGCCAGCAGCCCCCGACAGGGAAGTGCCCCTGAAGCTTTCTTT	CASSPRQGSAPEAFF
TRBV7-3	few	TRBJ2-5	-	TGTGCCAGCAACTCCGGTTTGGGGAGTCAAGAGACCCAGTACTTC	CASNSGLGSQETQYF
TRBV7-2	-	TRBJ2-3	TRBD2	TGTGCCAGCAGCTTAGTGGGGACTGCGGGAGATATGCAGTATTTT	CASSLVGTAGDMQYF
TRBV12-3/TRBV12-4	-	TRBJ1-5	-	TGTGCCAGCAGACTCACCAGCAACCAGCCCCAGCATTTT	CASRLTSNQPQHF
TRBV2	-	TRBJ2-3	-	TGTGCCAGCAGCGGAACAAACACAGATACGCAGTATTTT	CASSGTNTDTQYF
TRBV29-1	-	TRBJ1-1	TRBD1	TGCAGCGTTGCCTTGACAGGGATGAACACTGAAGCTTTCTTT	CSVALTGMNTEAFF
TRBV5-1	-	TRBJ2-1	TRBD2	TGCGCCAGCAGCTTGGCGCGGACTAGCGGGGTACGTGATGAGCAGTTCTTC	CASSLARTSGVRDEQFF
TRBV12-3/TRBV12-4	few	TRBJ2-7	TRBD1	TGTGCCAGCAGTATGGGACAGGCGGCCTACGAGCAGTACTTC	CASSMGQAAYEQYF
TRBV28	-	TRBJ2-1	-	TGTGCCAGCAGTTTAGACAGATGCAATGAGCAGTTCTTC	CASSLDRCNEQFF
TRBV14	-	TRBJ2-7	-	TGTGCCAGCAGCCCCCGAACGGGGGCGGTTCGGGACGAGCAGTACTTC	CASSPRTGAVRDEQYF
TRBV12-5	-	TRBJ2-7	-	TGTGCTAGTGCGCAGTTCTCCTACGAGCAGTACTTC	CASAQFSYEQYF
TRBV24-1	many	TRBJ1-4	-	TGTGCCACCAGTGATTCACGACGAGCTGAAAAACTGTTTTTT	CATSDSRRAEKLFF
TRBV9	-	TRBJ2-1	-	TGTGCCAGCAGCGTAGGGGGGGGGGCCACCAATGAGCAGTTCTTC	CASSVGGGATNEQFF
TRBV6-2/TRBV6-3	-	TRBJ2-7	-	TGTGCCAGCAGGCCTTCAGGGGCCCCCTACGAGCAGTACTTC	CASRPSGAPYEQYF
TRBV5-1	many	TRBJ2-3	TRBD1	TGCGCCAGCAGCTTTGGACAGGGGGTAACAGATACGCAGTATTTT	CASSFGQGVTDTQYF
TRBV20-1	-	TRBJ1-2	-	TGCAGTGCTAACCTCGGTGCCGGCGTCTATGGCTACACCTTC	CSANLGAGVYGYTF
TRBV6-5	many	TRBJ1-2	-	TGTGCCAGCAGTTACGGCAGCCCCAACTATGGCTACACCTTC	CASSYGSPNYGYTF
TRBV4-1	many	TRBJ2-6	-	TGCGCCAGCAGCCAGGCCGTCCCCTCTGGGGCCAACGTCCTGACTTTC	CASSQAVPSGANVLTF
TRBV20-1	few	TRBJ1-5	-	TGCAGTGCTAGAGAGGCAGACTATCAGCCCCAGCATTTT	CSAREADYQPQHF
TRBV5-1	few	TRBJ1-2	TRBD1	TGCGCCAGCAGCTTGTATAAAACAGGGGACCTCTATGGCTACACCTTC	CASSLYKTGDLYGYTF
TRBV10-3	-	TRBJ2-3	-	TGTGCCATCAAAGACAGCCGCACAGATACGCAGTATTTT	CAIKDSRTDTQYF
TRBV3-1	few	TRBJ2-1	-	TGTGCCAGCAGCCAAGTCTTAGCGACCAATGAGCAGTTCTTC	CASSQVLATNEQFF
TRBV7-3	-	TRBJ1-1	-	TGTGCCAGCAGCTTATGGCACACGAACACTGAAGCTTTCTTT	CASSLWHTNTEAFF
TRBV27	many	TRBJ2-1	-	TGTGCCAGCAGCACAGGGAATGAGCAGTTCTTC	CASSTGNEQFF
TRBV6-1	few	TRBJ2-1	-	TGTGCTAGCAGCGAGTTCGTACAAACAGGTCCGAGGGAGACCCAGTTCTTC	CASSEFVQTGPRETQFF
TRBV6-6	few	TRBJ2-1	-	TGTGCCAGCATGTCCCTAGACAATGAGCAGTTCTTC	CASMSLDNEQFF
TRBV5-6	few	TRBJ2-7	-	TGTGCCAGCAGCATCGGGGACTCCTACGAGCAGTACTTC	CASSIGDSYEQYF
TRBV6-1	few	TRBJ2-7	-	TGTGCCAGCAGCTCAGGTACCCCATCCTACGAGCAGTACTTC	CASSSGTPSYEQYF
TRBV6-2/TRBV6-3	few	TRBJ2-7	TRBD1	TGTGCCAGCATCCCTCTCCGGGACAGGGGTCACGAGCAGTACTTC	CASIPLRDRGHEQYF
TRBV7-2	once	TRBJ1-2	-	TGTGCCAGCAGCCAAAAACAATTACACACACCTAACTATGGCTACACCTTC	CASSQKQLHTPNYGYTF
TRBV5-5	-	TRBJ1-2	TRBD1	TGTACCAGCAGCTTGACAGGGGGATTTGATGGTTACACCTTC	CTSSLTGGFDGYTF
TRBV10-3	-	TRBJ2-1	-	TGTGCCACCGGACAGCACAATGAGCAGTTCTTC	CATGQHNEQFF
TRBV5-5	-	TRBJ2-5	-	TGTGCCAGCAGCTTGGCCGGCACAGCTTCTAAAGAGACCCAGTACTTC	CASSLAGTASKETQYF
TRBV10-3	-	TRBJ1-1	-	TGTGCCATCAGTGAGGGCGGGGGGGAAAGTGAAGGTTTCTTT	CAISEGGGESEGFF
TRBV7-6	few	TRBJ2-1	TRBD2	TGTGCCAGCAGCTTACAAGCGGGGGGCAACAATGAGCAGTTCTTC	CASSLQAGGNNEQFF
TRBV9	once	TRBJ2-3	TRBD1	TGTGCCAGCAGCCCCATCTTCGGACAGGGAGGTACAGATACGCAGTATTTT	CASSPIFGQGGTDTQYF
TRBV27	-	TRBJ2-7	TRBD1	TGTGCCAGCAGTTTAATGGGGGACAGGGGCCACGAGCAGTACTTC	CASSLMGDRGHEQYF
TRBV20-1	many	TRBJ2-5	-	TGCAGTGCTAGAGAGGGGGGAAGAGAGACCCAGTACTTC	CSAREGGRETQYF
TRBV5-1	-	TRBJ1-2	-	TGCGTCAGCAGCTTGGGGGGTGGCCACAACTATGGCTACACCTTC	CVSSLGGGHNYGYTF
TRBV7-2	-	TRBJ1-4	-	TGTGCCAGCAGCGACAGCAGGGGACACCATAATGAAAAACTGTTTTTT	CASSDSRGHHNEKLFF
TRBV29-1	few	TRBJ1-4	-	TGCAGCGTGCTACAGTCAACTAATGAAAAACTGTTTTTT	CSVLQSTNEKLFF
TRBV7-3	-	TRBJ2-3	-	TGTGCCAGCAGCCGGGGGACTTCAGATACGCAGTATTTT	CASSRGTSDTQYF
TRBV4-3	few	TRBJ2-2	-	TGCGCCAGCAGCCAAGATGTTAGCCGTAACACCGGGGAGCTGTTTTTT	CASSQDVSRNTGELFF
TRBV20-1	few	TRBJ2-5	-	TGCAGTGCTAGAGTGGCATCGGGGTTAAAAGAGCAGTACTTC	CSARVASGLKEQYF
TRBV20-1	-	TRBJ2-7	TRBD2	TGCAGTGCTAGAGATCCCGGCGGGGGGTCCCACGAGCAGTACTTC	CSARDPGGGSHEQYF
TRBV5-1	-	TRBJ1-2	TRBD1	TGCGCCAGCAGCTTCCGCTCACAGGGGGCGAATGGCTACACCTTC	CASSFRSQGANGYTF